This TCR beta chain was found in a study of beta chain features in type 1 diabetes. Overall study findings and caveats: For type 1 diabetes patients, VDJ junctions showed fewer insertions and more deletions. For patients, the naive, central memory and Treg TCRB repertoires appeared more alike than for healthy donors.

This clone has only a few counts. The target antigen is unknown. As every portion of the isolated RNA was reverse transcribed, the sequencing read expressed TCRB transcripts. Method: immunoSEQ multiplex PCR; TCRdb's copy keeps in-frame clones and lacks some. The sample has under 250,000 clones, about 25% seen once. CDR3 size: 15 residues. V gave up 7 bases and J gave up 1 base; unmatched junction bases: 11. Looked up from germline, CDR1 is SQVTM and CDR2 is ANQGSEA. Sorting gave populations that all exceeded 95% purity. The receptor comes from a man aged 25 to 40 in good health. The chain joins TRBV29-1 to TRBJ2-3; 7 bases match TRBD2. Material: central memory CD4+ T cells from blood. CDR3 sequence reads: CSAMSSGGGTDTQYF. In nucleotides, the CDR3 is TGCAGCGCAATGTCTAGCGGAGGGGGCACAGATACGCAGTATTTT.